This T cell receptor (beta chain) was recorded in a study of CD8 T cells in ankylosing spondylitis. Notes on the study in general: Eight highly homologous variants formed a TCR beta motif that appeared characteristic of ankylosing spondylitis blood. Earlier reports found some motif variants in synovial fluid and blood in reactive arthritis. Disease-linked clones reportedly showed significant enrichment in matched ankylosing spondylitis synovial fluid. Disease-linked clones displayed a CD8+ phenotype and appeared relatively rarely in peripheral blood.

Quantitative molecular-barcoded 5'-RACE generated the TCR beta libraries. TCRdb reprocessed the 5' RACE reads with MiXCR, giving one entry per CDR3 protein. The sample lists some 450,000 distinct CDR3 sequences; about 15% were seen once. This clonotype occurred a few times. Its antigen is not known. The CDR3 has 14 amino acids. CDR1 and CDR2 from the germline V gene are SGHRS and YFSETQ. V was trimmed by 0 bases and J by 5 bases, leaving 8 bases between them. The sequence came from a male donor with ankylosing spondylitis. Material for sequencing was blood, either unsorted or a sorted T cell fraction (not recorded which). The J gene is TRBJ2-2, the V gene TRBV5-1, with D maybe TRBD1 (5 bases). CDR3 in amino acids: CASSLEKGTGELFF. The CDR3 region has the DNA TGCGCCAGCAGCTTGGAGAAGGGGACCGGGGAGCTGTTTTTT. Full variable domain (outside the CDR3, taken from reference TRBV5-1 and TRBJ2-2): KAGVTQTPRYLIKTRGQQVTLSCSPISGHRSVSWYQQTPGQGLQFLFEYFSETQRNKGNFPGRFSGRQFSNSRSEMNVSTLELGDSALYLCASSLEKGTGELFFGEGSRLTVL.